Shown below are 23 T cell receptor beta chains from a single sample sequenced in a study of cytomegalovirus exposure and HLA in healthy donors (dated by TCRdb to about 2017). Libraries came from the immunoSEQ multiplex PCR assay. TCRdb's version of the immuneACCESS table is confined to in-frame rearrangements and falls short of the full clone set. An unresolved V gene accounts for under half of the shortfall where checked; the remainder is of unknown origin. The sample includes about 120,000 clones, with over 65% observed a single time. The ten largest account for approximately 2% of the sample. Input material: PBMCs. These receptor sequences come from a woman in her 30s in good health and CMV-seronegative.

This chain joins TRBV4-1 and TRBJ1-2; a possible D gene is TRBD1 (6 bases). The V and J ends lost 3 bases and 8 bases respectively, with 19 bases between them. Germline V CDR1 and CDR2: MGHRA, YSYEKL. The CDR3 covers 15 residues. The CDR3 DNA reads TGCGCCAGCAGCCAGCTCCCCGGGGGGGCTTGGGGCTACACCTTC. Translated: CASSQLPGGAWGYTF.

Here the CDR3 reads CASSSQGNYGYTF. DNA for the CDR3: TGTGCCAGCAGTTCCCAGGGTAACTATGGCTACACCTTC. The V gene is TRBV27, the J gene TRBJ1-2; a possible D gene is TRBD1 (5 bases). CDR3 length: 13 amino acids. V gave up 4 bases and J gave up 1 base, with 7 bases separating them. The germline V gene has CDR1 MNHEY and CDR2 SMNVEV (reference sequence).

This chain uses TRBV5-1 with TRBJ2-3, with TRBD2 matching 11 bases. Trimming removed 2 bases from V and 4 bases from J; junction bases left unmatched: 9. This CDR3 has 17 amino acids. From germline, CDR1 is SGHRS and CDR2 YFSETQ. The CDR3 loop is CASSFTGSSGGADTQYF. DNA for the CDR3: TGCGCCAGCAGCTTTACCGGGAGTAGCGGGGGGGCAGATACGCAGTATTTT.

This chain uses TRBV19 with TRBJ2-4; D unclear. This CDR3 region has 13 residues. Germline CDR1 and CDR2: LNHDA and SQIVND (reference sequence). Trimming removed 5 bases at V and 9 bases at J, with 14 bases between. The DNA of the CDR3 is TGTGCCAGTAGTGAGGCGCCGCGGCGCATTCAGTACTTC. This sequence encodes CASSEAPRRIQYF.

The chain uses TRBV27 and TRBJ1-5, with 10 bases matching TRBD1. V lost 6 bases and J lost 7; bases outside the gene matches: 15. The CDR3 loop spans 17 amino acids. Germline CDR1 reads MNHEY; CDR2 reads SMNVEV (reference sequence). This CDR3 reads CASRGGTGDRTGQPQHF. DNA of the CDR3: TGTGCCAGCAGGGGGGGGACAGGGGATCGAACCGGGCAGCCCCAGCATTTT.

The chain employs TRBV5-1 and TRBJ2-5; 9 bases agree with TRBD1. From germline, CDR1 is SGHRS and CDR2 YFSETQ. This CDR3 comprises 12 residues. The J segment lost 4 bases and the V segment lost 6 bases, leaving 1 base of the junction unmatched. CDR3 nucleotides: TGCGCCAGCAAGGGACAGGGAGAGACCCAGTACTTC. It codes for CASKGQGETQYF.

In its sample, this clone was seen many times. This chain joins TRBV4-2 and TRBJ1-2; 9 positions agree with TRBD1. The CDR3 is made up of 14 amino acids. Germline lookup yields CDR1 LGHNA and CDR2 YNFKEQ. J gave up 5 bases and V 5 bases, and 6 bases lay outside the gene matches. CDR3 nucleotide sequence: TGTGCCAGCAGCACAACGGGACAGGGATATGGCTACACCTTC. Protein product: CASSTTGQGYGYTF.

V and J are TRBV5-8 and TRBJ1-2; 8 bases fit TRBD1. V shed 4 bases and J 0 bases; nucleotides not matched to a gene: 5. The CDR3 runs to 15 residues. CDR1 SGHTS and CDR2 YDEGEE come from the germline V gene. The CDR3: CASSQRRGPNYGYTF. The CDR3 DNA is TGTGCCAGCAGCCAACGCAGGGGGCCTAACTATGGCTACACCTTC.

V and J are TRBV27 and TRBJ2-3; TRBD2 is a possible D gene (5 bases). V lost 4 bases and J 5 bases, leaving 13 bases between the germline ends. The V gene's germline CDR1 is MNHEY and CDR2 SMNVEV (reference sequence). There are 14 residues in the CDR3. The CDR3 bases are TGTGCCAGCAGTTCCGAGACCAGCGGAGATACGCAGTATTTT. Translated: CASSSETSGDTQYF.

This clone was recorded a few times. The DNA for the CDR3 is TGTGCCAGCAGCTTAGATATGGGGGGGCTTAGGGAGCAGTACTTC. Protein product: CASSLDMGGLREQYF. The chain carries TRBV11-2 and TRBJ2-7; D is possibly TRBD2 (7 bases). Trimming took off 0 bases at V and 7 bases at J, with 16 bases between the two ends. Germline CDR1 is SGHAT and CDR2 is FQNNGV. This CDR3 is 15 amino acids long.

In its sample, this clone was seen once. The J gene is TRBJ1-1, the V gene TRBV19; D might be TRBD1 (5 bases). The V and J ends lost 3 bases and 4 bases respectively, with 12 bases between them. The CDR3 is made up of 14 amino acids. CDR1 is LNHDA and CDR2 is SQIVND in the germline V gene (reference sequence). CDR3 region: CASSMTRGTTEAFF. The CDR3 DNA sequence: TGTGCCAGTAGTATGACCCGGGGGACCACTGAAGCTTTCTTT.

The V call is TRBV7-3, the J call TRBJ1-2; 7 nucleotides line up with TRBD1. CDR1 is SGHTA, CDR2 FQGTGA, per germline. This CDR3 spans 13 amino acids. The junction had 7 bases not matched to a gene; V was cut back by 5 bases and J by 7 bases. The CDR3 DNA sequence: TGTGCCAGCAGCCAGACAGGGAACGGTGGCTACACCTTC. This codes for CASSQTGNGGYTF.

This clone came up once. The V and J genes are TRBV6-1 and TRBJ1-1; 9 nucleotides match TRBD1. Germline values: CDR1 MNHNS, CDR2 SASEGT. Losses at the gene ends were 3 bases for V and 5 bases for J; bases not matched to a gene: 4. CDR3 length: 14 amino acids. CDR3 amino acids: CASSETGGGTEAFF. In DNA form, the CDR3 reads TGTGCCAGCAGTGAGACAGGGGGAGGAACTGAAGCTTTCTTT.

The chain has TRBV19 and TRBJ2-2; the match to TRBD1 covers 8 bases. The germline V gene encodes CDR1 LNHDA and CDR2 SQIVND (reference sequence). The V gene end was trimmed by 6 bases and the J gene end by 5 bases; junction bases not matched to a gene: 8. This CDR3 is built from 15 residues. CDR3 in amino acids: CASRTDRGTTGELFF. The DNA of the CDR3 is TGTGCCAGTAGAACCGACAGGGGTACGACCGGGGAGCTGTTTTTT.

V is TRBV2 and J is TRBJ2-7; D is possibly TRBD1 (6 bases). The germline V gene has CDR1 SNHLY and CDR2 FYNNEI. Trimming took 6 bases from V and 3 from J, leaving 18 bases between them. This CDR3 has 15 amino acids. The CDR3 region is CASRERTVLNYEQYF. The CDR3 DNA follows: TGTGCCAGCAGGGAAAGGACAGTTCTTAACTACGAGCAGTACTTC.

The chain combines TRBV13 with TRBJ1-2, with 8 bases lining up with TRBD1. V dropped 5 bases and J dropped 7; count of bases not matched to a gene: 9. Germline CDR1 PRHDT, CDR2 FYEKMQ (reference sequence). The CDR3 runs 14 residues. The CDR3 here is CASSEVDRVTGYTF. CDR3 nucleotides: TGTGCCAGCAGCGAGGTGGACAGGGTTACTGGCTACACCTTC.

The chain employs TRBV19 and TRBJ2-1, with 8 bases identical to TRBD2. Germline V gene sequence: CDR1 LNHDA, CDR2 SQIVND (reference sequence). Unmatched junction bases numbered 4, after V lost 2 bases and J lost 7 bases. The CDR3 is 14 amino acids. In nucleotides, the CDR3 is TGTGCCAGTAGTATATATCGGGGGGGAAATGAGCAGTTCTTC. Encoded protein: CASSIYRGGNEQFF. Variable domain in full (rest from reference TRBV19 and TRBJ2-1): DGGITQSPKYLFRKEGQNVTLSCEQNLNHDAMYWYRQDPGQGLRLIYYSQIVNDFQKGDIAEGYSVSREKKESFPLTVTSAQKNPTAFYLCASSIYRGGNEQFFGPGTRLTVL.

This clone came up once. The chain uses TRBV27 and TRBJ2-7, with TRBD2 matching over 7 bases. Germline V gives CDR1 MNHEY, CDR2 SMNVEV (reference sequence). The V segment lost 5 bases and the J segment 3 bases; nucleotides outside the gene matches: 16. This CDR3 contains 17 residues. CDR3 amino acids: CASSPFPSAGVVYEQYF. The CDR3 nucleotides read TGTGCCAGCAGTCCCTTTCCATCGGCGGGGGTGGTCTACGAGCAGTACTTC.

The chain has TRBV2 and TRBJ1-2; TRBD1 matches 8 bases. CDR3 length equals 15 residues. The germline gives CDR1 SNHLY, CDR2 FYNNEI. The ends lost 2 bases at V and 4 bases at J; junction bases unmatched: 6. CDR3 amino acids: CASSEFWGQVYGYTF. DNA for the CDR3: TGTGCCAGCAGTGAATTTTGGGGACAGGTCTATGGCTACACCTTC. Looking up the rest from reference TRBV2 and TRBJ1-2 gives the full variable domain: EPEVTQTPSHQVTQMGQEVILRCVPISNHLYFYWYRQILGQKVEFLVSFYNNEISEKSEIFDDQFSVERPDGSNFTLKIRSTKLEDSAMYFCASSEFWGQVYGYTFGSGTRLTVV.

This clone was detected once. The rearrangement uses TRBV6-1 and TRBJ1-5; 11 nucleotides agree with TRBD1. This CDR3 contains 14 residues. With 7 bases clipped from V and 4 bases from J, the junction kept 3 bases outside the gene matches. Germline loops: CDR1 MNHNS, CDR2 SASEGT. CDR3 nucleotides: TGTGCCAGCAAAGGGACAGGGGGAAATCAGCCCCAGCATTTT. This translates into CASKGTGGNQPQHF.

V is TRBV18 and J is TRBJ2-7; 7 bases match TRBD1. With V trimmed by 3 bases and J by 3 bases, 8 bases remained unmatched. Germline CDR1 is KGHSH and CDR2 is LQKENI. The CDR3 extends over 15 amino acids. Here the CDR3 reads CASSPPGQLNYEQYF. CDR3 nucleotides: TGTGCCAGCTCACCCCCGGGACAGCTTAACTACGAGCAGTACTTC.

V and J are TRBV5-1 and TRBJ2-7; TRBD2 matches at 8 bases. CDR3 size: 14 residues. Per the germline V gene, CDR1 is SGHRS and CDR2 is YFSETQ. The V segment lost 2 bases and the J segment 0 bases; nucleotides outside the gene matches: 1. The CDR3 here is CASSFSGASYEQYF. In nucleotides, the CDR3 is TGCGCCAGCAGCTTTAGCGGGGCCTCCTACGAGCAGTACTTC.

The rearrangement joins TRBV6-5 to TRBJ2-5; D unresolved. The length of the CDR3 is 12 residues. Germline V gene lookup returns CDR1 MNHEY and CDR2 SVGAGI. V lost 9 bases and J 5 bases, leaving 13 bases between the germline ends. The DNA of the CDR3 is TGTGCCAGTACTTCGACTGGGGAGACCCAGTACTTC. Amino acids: CASTSTGETQYF.